The entry below describes one T cell receptor beta chain. This sample stems from a study of control samples from healthy donors and cancer patients. The data were produced by immunoSEQ multiplex PCR, yet TCRdb's version contains in-frame clones alone and is incomplete. This table holds 90,000 to 95,000 clones, approximately 80% found once. Trimming took 1 base from V and 0 from J, leaving 18 bases between them. This CDR3 is 18 amino acids long. Germline CDR1 and CDR2: SGHDN and FVKESK. This receptor was identified in a young man in good health. The sequenced sample consisted of blood. The chain employs TRBV14 and TRBJ1-2; D is unresolved. The CDR3 region has the DNA TGTGCCAGCAGCCAAGCCCGGGGAGGGATATTTACTAACTATGGCTACACCTTC. This codes for CASSQARGGIFTNYGYTF.